Detailed here is one T cell receptor beta chain. Its antigen is currently unknown. Looked up from germline, CDR1 is MNHEY and CDR2 is SVGAGI. With V trimmed by 7 bases and J by 1 base, 4 bases remained unmatched. The CDR3 has 14 amino acids. This specimen comes from a study of graft-versus-host responses after intestinal transplantation. Study at large: Transplants were multivisceral, liver-intestinal, or isolated intestinal. Each recipient received anti-thymocyte globulin induction, then tacrolimus and steroids for approximately three years. Study-level points and caveats: The authors found GvH clones in recipient marrow, some appearing first in ileum or blood.

Profiling relied on immunoSEQ multiplex PCR, and the TCRdb table lists in-frame clones only, not all of them. Of 28,000 or so clones detected, roughly 83% appear once; the ten largest clones hold approximately 20%. The source material was unstimulated CD8+ T cells sorted from spleen or lymph node cells, sampled before intestinal transplant. V usage is TRBV6-5 and J usage is TRBJ2-1; 7 bases agree with TRBD1. This clonotype was sampled from a human donor who received an intestinal transplant. In DNA form, the CDR3 reads TGTGCCAGCACGGAGACAGGGTCCTACAATGAGCAGTTCTTC. Its protein product is CASTETGSYNEQFF.